A single T cell receptor beta chain is shown here with its context. Every sample gave at least 6 micrograms of total RNA when it was extracted. Primers used in a second PCR of about 7 to 12 cycles were a sample-barcoded 5' primer and a J-beta primer mix. The template-switch adaptor was a 5' adaptor with 12 random nucleotides. It tagged each cDNA molecule. TCRdb reanalysed the 5' RACE reads using MiXCR and keeps one entry per CDR3 protein. The profile shows more than 650,000 distinct CDR3 sequences, 22% of them singletons. V trimming: 1 base; J trimming: 0 bases; junction bases outside the gene matches: 4. This CDR3 comprises 17 residues. Germline V gene data show CDR1 as SNHLY and CDR2 as FYNNEI. This record comes from a study of blood T cells in healthy people across ages.

Sequencing input: blood. The sequence was collected from a man aged 65 to 85 in good health. J is TRBJ2-1 and V is TRBV2, with 9 bases that match TRBD2. Here the CDR3 reads CASSEGRTSVSYNEQFF. CDR3 in DNA: TGTGCCAGCAGTGAAGGACGGACTAGCGTCTCCTACAATGAGCAGTTCTTC.